This passage covers 14 T cell receptor beta chains from one sample sequenced in a study of T cells after yellow fever vaccination. TCRdb analysed the 5' RACE reads with MiXCR anew, one entry per CDR3 protein. Of roughly 70,000 distinct CDR3 sequences listed, 7.7% were seen once; the top ten hold 41%. Source: CD8+ T cells sorted from PBMCs, taken on the day of the yellow fever booster vaccination. The receptors shown here come from a man under 40 who received the YFV17D yellow fever vaccine.

The rearrangement uses TRBV7-9 and TRBJ1-1, with TRBD1 as a possible D gene (5 bases). Germline CDR1 and CDR2: SEHNR and FQNEAQ (reference sequence). The ends were cut back, 7 bases at V and 5 bases at J, with 20 bases in the middle. The CDR3 totals 15 residues. The CDR3 spells CASTDTAGTGTEAFF. Written as DNA, the CDR3 is TGTGCCAGCACTGACACGGCCGGAACAGGTACTGAAGCTTTCTTT.

The sample holds many counts of this clonotype. The chain employs TRBV29-1 and TRBJ2-7; D is unclear. The CDR3 runs 13 residues. Between the trimmed V and J ends, which lost 3 bases and 1 base, there was a span of 10 bases. CDR1 is SQVTM and CDR2 is ANQGSEA in the germline V gene. CDR3 region: CSVELQPSYEQYF. The CDR3 nucleotides are TGCAGCGTTGAGTTACAGCCTTCCTACGAGCAGTACTTC.

The rearrangement links TRBV9 to TRBJ2-7, with TRBD2 as a possible D gene (6 bases). The germline gives CDR1 SGDLS, CDR2 YYNGEE. Between the trimmed V and J ends, which lost 5 bases and 1 base, there was a span of 16 bases. The length of the CDR3 is 15 residues. The CDR3 reads CASSEGGTASYEQYF. The CDR3 DNA reads as TGTGCCAGCAGTGAAGGCGGGACGGCATCCTACGAGCAGTACTTC. The variable domain in full, completed from reference TRBV9 and TRBJ2-7, reads DSGVTQTPKHLITATGQRVTLRCSPRSGDLSVYWYQQSLDQGLQFLIQYYNGEERAKGNILERFSAQQFPDLHSELNLSSLELGDSALYFCASSEGGTASYEQYFGPGTRLTVT.

This clonotype was observed a single time. V usage is TRBV2 and J usage is TRBJ2-1, with TRBD1 as a possible D gene (7 bases). Germline V gene data show CDR1 as SNHLY and CDR2 as FYNNEI. There are 13 residues in the CDR3. V dropped 7 bases and J dropped 13 bases, with 20 bases sitting between them. The CDR3 DNA reads as TGTGCCAGCAAGCAGGGGGGTCAGCTACCACAGTTCTTC. Protein sequence: CASKQGGQLPQFF.

This clonotype appeared many times. This chain connects TRBV7-3 to TRBJ2-1, with 8 nucleotides matching TRBD1. CDR3 size: 16 residues. The V gene's germline CDR1 is SGHTA and CDR2 FQGTGA. V shed 5 bases and J 2 bases; nucleotides not matched to a gene: 8. CDR3 nucleotides: TGTGCCAGCAGCCCATGGGGACAGGTTCCCTACAATGAGCAGTTCTTC. Residues: CASSPWGQVPYNEQFF.

This chain's CDR3 is CASSVAGTNTGELFF. The DNA for the CDR3 is TGTGCCAGCAGCGTTGCAGGGACGAACACCGGGGAGCTGTTTTTT. The V call is TRBV9, the J call TRBJ2-2, with a possible D match to TRBD1 (5 bases). CDR3 length: 15 amino acids. V lost 2 bases, J lost 0 bases, and 8 bases lay in between. Germline values: CDR1 SGDLS, CDR2 YYNGEE.

This clonotype was recorded a few times. This chain connects TRBV6-5 to TRBJ2-7; D call uncertain. CDR1 and CDR2 (germline): MNHEY, SVGAGI. This CDR3 is built from 13 residues. V was clipped by 2 bases and J by 1 base, with 6 bases between them. Written as DNA, the CDR3 is TGTGCCAGCAGTTACGCCGGGTCCTACGAGCAGTACTTC. Translation gives CASSYAGSYEQYF.

The chain uses TRBV11-2 and TRBJ1-2; D is ambiguous. Germline loops: CDR1 SGHAT, CDR2 FQNNGV. The V end was cut by 6 bases, the J end by 5 bases, with 13 bases between. CDR3 size: 13 residues. CDR3 DNA: TGTGCCAGCAGAGCAGCCCTCTCTTATGGCTACACCTTC. Protein product: CASRAALSYGYTF.

There are a few counts of this clonotype. This chain connects TRBV27 to TRBJ2-7, with no clear D. The CDR3 has 13 amino acids. Deletions cut 0 bases from V and 1 base from J, with 4 bases between. Germline-derived CDR1 and CDR2 are MNHEY and SMNVEV (reference sequence). The CDR3 DNA follows: TGTGCCAGCAGTTTATCCAGGTCCTACGAGCAGTACTTC. Encoded protein: CASSLSRSYEQYF.

There are a few counts of this clonotype. V is TRBV13 and J is TRBJ2-7; 7 bases match TRBD2. Looked up from germline, CDR1 is PRHDT and CDR2 is FYEKMQ (reference sequence). Trimming cost V 3 bases and J 2 bases; bases outside gene matches: 4. The CDR3 length is 14 residues. The CDR3 coding sequence is TGTGCCAGCAGCTTCGGCGGGAGTCCCTACGAGCAGTACTTC. It specifies CASSFGGSPYEQYF.

This clonotype came up many times. This chain uses TRBV9 with TRBJ2-1, with 10 bases identical to TRBD1. Germline CDR1 reads SGDLS; CDR2 reads YYNGEE. V lost 4 bases, J lost 4 bases, and 8 bases stayed unmatched. This CDR3 is built from 16 residues. CDR3 amino acids: CASSHPGGQGYNEQFF. For the CDR3, the DNA is TGTGCCAGCAGCCACCCCGGGGGACAGGGGTACAATGAGCAGTTCTTC. Using reference TRBV9 and TRBJ2-1 for the parts outside the CDR3, the full variable domain is DSGVTQTPKHLITATGQRVTLRCSPRSGDLSVYWYQQSLDQGLQFLIQYYNGEERAKGNILERFSAQQFPDLHSELNLSSLELGDSALYFCASSHPGGQGYNEQFFGPGTRLTVL.

In this sample, this clonotype turned up a few times. The rearrangement joins TRBV5-1 to TRBJ2-1; D is undetermined. Germline values: CDR1 SGHRS, CDR2 YFSETQ. The V gene lost 4 bases and the J gene lost 8 bases, with 13 bases spanning the gap. The CDR3 has 13 residues. The CDR3 DNA sequence: TGCGCCAGCAGCCTGTATGGGGTCGATGAGCAGTTCTTC. Translation gives CASSLYGVDEQFF.

Only a few counts were recorded for this clonotype. The chain links TRBV2 to TRBJ2-3; D is perhaps TRBD1 (6 bases). CDR3 size: 13 residues. Trimming left V 11 bases short and J 0 bases short, with 12 bases between. Germline loops: CDR1 SNHLY, CDR2 FYNNEI. The CDR3 nucleotides read TGTGCCTGCCGGGACACAAGCACAGATACGCAGTATTTT. Residues: CACRDTSTDTQYF. Full variable domain (missing parts from reference TRBV2 and TRBJ2-3): EPEVTQTPSHQVTQMGQEVILRCVPISNHLYFYWYRQILGQKVEFLVSFYNNEISEKSEIFDDQFSVERPDGSNFTLKIRSTKLEDSAMYFCACRDTSTDTQYFGPGTRLTVL.

This clonotype was detected only a few times. This chain links TRBV25-1 with TRBJ1-1, with D perhaps TRBD1 (6 bases). V was shortened by 4 bases and J by 8 bases, with 11 bases between the two germline ends. CDR3 length: 12 amino acids. CDR1 and CDR2 (germline): MGHDK, SYGVNS. The CDR3 DNA is TGTGCCAGCAGTGGACAGGCAGTAGAAGCTTTCTTT. Protein: CASSGQAVEAFF.